This TCR beta chain was retrieved from a study of shared clonotypes between healthy human individuals. Only in-frame clones appear in the TCRdb table, and some are missing; sequencing was by immunoSEQ multiplex PCR. The table has over a million clones, roughly 80% seen once; the top ten hold 1.4% to 1.5%. Trimming pared 4 bases from V and 11 bases from J, leaving 12 bases between. The CDR3 has 12 amino acids. Germline CDR1 is SNHLY and CDR2 is FYNNEI. Sample: memory CD4+ T cells sorted from blood. Subset of the sample: CD45RA-negative fraction. The TCR was taken from a man aged 18 to 29 in good health. The chain recombines TRBV2 with TRBJ2-1; perhaps D is TRBD1 or TRBD2 (5 bases each). DNA for the CDR3: TGTGCCAGCAGTGGAATTCCGGGACAGCAGTTCTTC. This encodes CASSGIPGQQFF.